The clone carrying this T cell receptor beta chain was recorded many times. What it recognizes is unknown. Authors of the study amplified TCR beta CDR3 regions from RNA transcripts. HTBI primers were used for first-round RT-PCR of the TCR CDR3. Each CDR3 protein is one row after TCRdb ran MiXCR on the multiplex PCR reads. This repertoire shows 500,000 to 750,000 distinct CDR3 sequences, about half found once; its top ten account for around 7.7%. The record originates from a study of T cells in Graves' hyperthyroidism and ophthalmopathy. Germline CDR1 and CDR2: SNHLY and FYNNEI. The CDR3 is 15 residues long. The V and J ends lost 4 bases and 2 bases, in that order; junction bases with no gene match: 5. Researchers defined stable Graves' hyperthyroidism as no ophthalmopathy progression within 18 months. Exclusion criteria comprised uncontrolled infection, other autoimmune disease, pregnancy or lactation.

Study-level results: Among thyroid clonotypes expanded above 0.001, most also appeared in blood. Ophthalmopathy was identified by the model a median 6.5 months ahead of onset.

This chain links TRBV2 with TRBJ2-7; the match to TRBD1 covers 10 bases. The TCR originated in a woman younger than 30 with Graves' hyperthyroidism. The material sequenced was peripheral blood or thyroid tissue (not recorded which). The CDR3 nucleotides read TGTGCCAGCAGTGTAGGGACAGGGGTTCCCTACGAGCAGTACTTC. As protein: CASSVGTGVPYEQYF.